A single sample is the source of the 32 T cell receptor beta chains below, sequenced in a study of radiotherapy plus CTLA-4 blockade in lung cancer. The protocol was immunoSEQ multiplex PCR, while the TCRdb copy is restricted to in-frame clones and leaves out a portion. The table has roughly 42,000 clones, 75% to 80% seen once. Sequenced material: peripheral blood, taken from a patient treated with radiotherapy plus ipilimumab. Source of these receptors: a human donor with non-small cell lung cancer that progressed on radiotherapy plus ipilimumab.

The chain carries TRBV5-1 and TRBJ1-1; 11 nucleotides agree with TRBD1. The germline gives CDR1 SGHRS, CDR2 YFSETQ. The CDR3 covers 14 residues. Trimming cost V 3 bases and J 3 bases; bases outside gene matches: 1. As DNA, the CDR3 is TGCGCCAGCAGCTGGGACAGGGGGGACACTGAAGCTTTCTTT. It yields the protein CASSWDRGDTEAFF.

The gene calls are TRBV9 and TRBJ2-2; possibly TRBD2 for D (5 bases). This CDR3 contains 17 residues. Germline-derived CDR1 and CDR2 are SGDLS and YYNGEE. V lost 0 bases and J 1 base, leaving 13 bases between the germline ends. The DNA for the CDR3 is TGTGCCAGCAGCGTAGGTCTTGGAGGAGGGAACACCGGGGAGCTGTTTTTT. This gives the protein CASSVGLGGGNTGELFF.

This sequence joins TRBV19 and TRBJ1-1, with 8 bases that match TRBD1. After removal of 7 bases from V and 3 bases from J, the junction contained 7 bases not matched to a gene. Germline CDR1 and CDR2: LNHDA and SQIVND (reference sequence). The CDR3 spans 14 residues. The DNA of the CDR3 is TGTGCCAGTAAGCCGCAGGGGGCTTACACTGAAGCTTTCTTT. This sequence encodes CASKPQGAYTEAFF. Filled out from reference TRBV19 and TRBJ1-1, the complete variable domain reads DGGITQSPKYLFRKEGQNVTLSCEQNLNHDAMYWYRQDPGQGLRLIYYSQIVNDFQKGDIAEGYSVSREKKESFPLTVTSAQKNPTAFYLCASKPQGAYTEAFFGQGTRLTVV.

The CDR3 spells CASGKLGGGLETQYF. The CDR3 DNA reads as TGTGCCAGCGGAAAACTAGGCGGGGGTTTGGAGACCCAGTACTTC. J is TRBJ2-5 and V is TRBV2; TRBD2 matches at 7 bases. Germline values: CDR1 SNHLY, CDR2 FYNNEI. The CDR3 extends over 15 amino acids. J was trimmed by 5 bases and V by 8 bases; bases with no gene match: 14.

This clone was seen only once. V and J are TRBV21-1 and TRBJ2-7; the table gives TRBD1 as D, unverified against the DNA. TRBV21-1 is given as a pseudogene. There are 16 residues in the CDR3. The CDR3 loop is CASSKVARGDSYEQYF. The CDR3, as DNA: TGTGCCAGCAGCAAAGTCGCCAGGGGGGACTCCTACGAGCAGTACTTC.

The V and J genes are TRBV6-1 and TRBJ2-2; possibly TRBD1 for D (5 bases). The germline V gene has CDR1 MNHNS and CDR2 SASEGT. The V end lost 8 bases, the J end lost 6 bases, and 13 bases lay between the germline ends. The CDR3 contains 13 residues. CDR3 sequence (DNA): TGTGCCAGCTACCACCAGGGTGCCGGGGAGCTGTTTTTT. Residues: CASYHQGAGELFF.

The chain is built from TRBV10-3 and TRBJ2-7, with TRBD1 matching 8 bases. With V trimmed by 8 bases and J by 5 bases, 5 bases remained unmatched. There are 12 residues in the CDR3. Germline values: CDR1 ENHRY, CDR2 SYGVKD. Here the CDR3 reads CAIGTGRNEQYF. CDR3 DNA sequence: TGTGCCATCGGGACAGGCCGCAACGAGCAGTACTTC.

The chain has TRBV5-1 and TRBJ2-7; a weak D match, TRBD1 (6 bases). The V gene's germline CDR1 is SGHRS and CDR2 YFSETQ. V lost 4 bases, J lost 4 bases, and 9 bases lay in between. CDR3 length: 12 residues. The CDR3 DNA reads as TGCGCCAGCAGCCCGGACAGTTACGAGCAGTACTTC. This gives the protein CASSPDSYEQYF.

The chain links TRBV29-1 to TRBJ1-2, with D perhaps TRBD1 (5 bases). V lost 3 bases, J lost 4 bases, and 12 bases lay in between. Germline V gene data show CDR1 as SQVTM and CDR2 as ANQGSEA. The CDR3 totals 13 residues. CDR3 in amino acids: CSVEGTGGYGYTF. The CDR3 nucleotides read TGCAGCGTTGAGGGGACGGGAGGCTATGGCTACACCTTC.

The V and J genes are TRBV13 and TRBJ1-5; no firm D call. Deletions cut 6 bases from V and 1 base from J, with 10 bases between. Germline CDR1 reads PRHDT; CDR2 reads FYEKMQ (reference sequence). This CDR3 region has 14 residues. The CDR3 region is CASSSEASNQPQHF. CDR3 DNA sequence: TGTGCCAGCAGTTCGGAGGCAAGCAATCAGCCCCAGCATTTT.

The chain is built from TRBV6-6 and TRBJ1-5, with TRBD1 matching 8 bases. The CDR3 consists of 16 residues. CDR1 is MNHNY and CDR2 is SVGAGI in the germline V gene (reference sequence). Trimming took 6 bases from V and 3 from J; bases not matched to a gene: 10. Here the CDR3 reads CASRGATGAVNQPQHF. CDR3 nucleotides: TGTGCCAGCAGAGGAGCGACAGGGGCGGTCAATCAGCCCCAGCATTTT.

V is TRBV9 and J is TRBJ2-3, with 8 bases identical to TRBD2. Germline lookup yields CDR1 SGDLS and CDR2 YYNGEE. The CDR3 contains 15 residues. Trimming took 3 bases from V and 2 from J; bases not matched to a gene: 5. The CDR3 protein is CASSASGGPTDTQYF. DNA for the CDR3: TGTGCCAGCAGCGCCAGCGGGGGACCCACAGATACGCAGTATTTT.

This chain links TRBV28 with TRBJ1-5; 10 nucleotides align to TRBD1. Trimming at V came to 5 bases and at J to 13 bases, leaving 5 bases not matched to a gene. The CDR3 has 12 residues. Germline assignment: CDR1 MDHEN and CDR2 SYDVKM. In DNA form, the CDR3 reads TGTGCCAGCAGTCTGGACAGGGGGAGACAGCATTTT. This codes for CASSLDRGRQHF.

V gene TRBV7-2 combines with J gene TRBJ1-5; D uncertain. The CDR3 is made up of 15 amino acids. Germline V CDR1 and CDR2: SGHTA, FQGNSA. Trimming removed 1 base from V and 0 bases from J, with 7 bases in between. Written as DNA, the CDR3 is TGTGCCAGCAGCTTAGGCAGTAATAGCAATCAGCCCCAGCATTTT. It encodes CASSLGSNSNQPQHF.

CDR3 in DNA: TGTGCCAGCAGCTCCGGGGGGGCCACCTCAAAAGATACGCAGTATTTT. Translation: CASSSGGATSKDTQYF. V is TRBV5-4 and J is TRBJ2-3; TRBD2 agrees at 8 bases. This CDR3 comprises 16 residues. The germline V gene has CDR1 SGHNT and CDR2 YYREEE (reference sequence). J lost 5 bases, V lost 3 bases, and 11 bases had no gene match.

The rearrangement links TRBV2 to TRBJ1-5; weak D call: TRBD1 (5 bases). The germline CDR1 and CDR2 sequences are SNHLY and FYNNEI. This CDR3 is built from 15 residues. The germline V and J ends were trimmed by 6 bases and 2 bases, with 14 bases remaining between them. The CDR3 is CASRGTRGGNQPQHF. DNA for the CDR3: TGTGCCAGCAGGGGAACGCGGGGGGGCAATCAGCCCCAGCATTTT.

The chain couples TRBV10-3 to TRBJ2-7; possible D gene TRBD2, 6 bases. There are 14 residues in the CDR3. V lost 3 bases, J lost 2 bases, and 11 bases lay in between. Per the germline V gene, CDR1 is ENHRY and CDR2 is SYGVKD. The CDR3 spells CAISEAGQAYEQYF. CDR3 in DNA: TGTGCCATCAGTGAAGCGGGCCAGGCCTACGAGCAGTACTTC.

V gene TRBV5-1 combines with J gene TRBJ2-6, with D tentatively TRBD1 (6 bases). The CDR3 covers 19 residues. V lost 0 bases and J lost 0, with 16 bases in between. From germline, CDR1 is SGHRS and CDR2 YFSETQ. The CDR3 DNA reads as TGCGCCAGCAGCTTGGGGGTGCAGGGGTCAAGCTCTGGGGCCAACGTCCTGACTTTC. It is translated as CASSLGVQGSSSGANVLTF. The whole variable domain, remainder taken from reference TRBV5-1 and TRBJ2-6, is KAGVTQTPRYLIKTRGQQVTLSCSPISGHRSVSWYQQTPGQGLQFLFEYFSETQRNKGNFPGRFSGRQFSNSRSEMNVSTLELGDSALYLCASSLGVQGSSSGANVLTFGAGSRLTVL.

This clone was counted between two and nine times. CDR3 sequence: CATTGTGGLVGYGYTF. The CDR3, as DNA: TGTGCCACAACCGGGACAGGAGGGCTCGTCGGTTATGGCTACACCTTC. The chain links TRBV7-2 to TRBJ1-2; 8 nucleotides line up with TRBD1. This CDR3 spans 16 amino acids. In germline, CDR1 is SGHTA, CDR2 FQGNSA. With V trimmed by 10 bases and J by 5 bases, 18 bases remained unmatched.

This clone came up a few times. The CDR3 is CASSGGLDTQYF. In nucleotides, the CDR3 is TGTGCCAGCAGCGGAGGGTTAGATACGCAGTATTTT. The chain recombines TRBV9 with TRBJ2-3, with D tentatively TRBD2 (5 bases). Per the germline V gene, CDR1 is SGDLS and CDR2 is YYNGEE. Trimming pared 3 bases from V and 5 bases from J, leaving 7 bases between. There are 12 residues in the CDR3.

The chain carries TRBV5-1 and TRBJ2-2; 9 positions match TRBD1. CDR1 and CDR2 from the germline V gene are SGHRS and YFSETQ. J was trimmed by 7 bases and V by 0 bases; bases with no gene match: 1. This CDR3 spans 14 amino acids. CDR3 DNA sequence: TGCGCCAGCAGCTTGGGACAGGGGGACGGGGAGCTGTTTTTT. Translation gives CASSLGQGDGELFF.

The chain is built from TRBV10-1 and TRBJ1-2; D possibly corresponds to TRBD1 (5 bases). Trimming removed 3 bases from V and 8 bases from J, with 13 bases in between. This CDR3 region has 13 residues. Looked up from germline, CDR1 is WNHNN and CDR2 is SYGVQD (reference sequence). The CDR3 coding sequence is TGCGCCAGCAGTGAAGGGTCGGGGGGAGGCTACACCTTC. Translated, it gives CASSEGSGGGYTF.

This chain links TRBV5-6 with TRBJ2-7, with a possible D match to TRBD2 (6 bases). The CDR3 runs to 17 residues. Germline-derived CDR1 and CDR2 are SGHDT and YYEEEE. Trimming pared 1 base from V and 5 bases from J, leaving 22 bases between. The CDR3 region is CASSLTQIRGSGNEQYF. CDR3 in DNA: TGTGCCAGCAGCTTGACCCAGATACGGGGGTCTGGGAACGAGCAGTACTTC.

Worth noting for this clone: An end of the junction does not agree with germline; a read error may underlie this. The chain is built from TRBV18 and TRBJ1-1; 7 bases are shared with TRBD1. The CDR3 consists of 16 residues. The germline V gene has CDR1 KGHSH and CDR2 LQKENI. The CDR3 sequence is CASSPTRDRVSGETFF. DNA for the CDR3: TGTGCCAGCTCACCAACACGCGACAGGGTGAGCGGTGAAACTTTCTTT.

The chain joins TRBV5-4 to TRBJ1-6; D possibly corresponds to TRBD1 (6 bases). The germline CDR1 and CDR2 sequences are SGHNT and YYREEE (reference sequence). There are 16 residues in the CDR3. V was trimmed by 2 bases and J by 4 bases, leaving 13 bases between them. The CDR3 sequence is CASSFITGPYNSPLHF. In nucleotides, the CDR3 is TGTGCCAGCAGCTTCATAACAGGGCCGTATAATTCACCCCTCCACTTT.

The chain carries TRBV5-1 and TRBJ1-6; the D is unclear. The V end lost 0 bases, the J end lost 7 bases, and 14 bases lay between the germline ends. Germline V CDR1 and CDR2: SGHRS, YFSETQ. The length of the CDR3 is 16 residues. The CDR3 spells CASSLDRGIANSPLHF. In DNA form, the CDR3 reads TGCGCCAGCAGCTTGGACCGCGGTATAGCGAATTCACCCCTCCACTTT.

The gene calls are TRBV4-1 and TRBJ2-7, with 7 bases matching TRBD2. The CDR3 consists of 15 residues. J lost 3 bases, V lost 5 bases, and 10 bases had no gene match. The germline V gene has CDR1 MGHRA and CDR2 YSYEKL. CDR3: CASSNPGRGLYEQYF. CDR3 coding DNA: TGCGCCAGCAGCAACCCGGGGAGGGGTCTCTACGAGCAGTACTTC.

The gene calls are TRBV5-1 and TRBJ2-3; 7 bases are shared with TRBD2. The CDR3 extends over 15 amino acids. Germline values: CDR1 SGHRS, CDR2 YFSETQ. The V segment lost 0 bases and the J segment 2 bases; nucleotides outside the gene matches: 3. CDR3 region: CASSLDGLDTDTQYF. The CDR3 DNA reads TGCGCCAGCAGCTTGGATGGACTAGACACAGATACGCAGTATTTT.

For the CDR3, the DNA is TGTGCCAGCAGCCAAGGAGGAACTAATGAAAAACTGTTTTTT. It is translated as CASSQGGTNEKLFF. V and J are TRBV4-2 and TRBJ1-4; D gene uncertain. Trimming left V 1 base short and J 1 base short, with 4 bases between. This CDR3 has 14 residues. Germline assignment: CDR1 LGHNA and CDR2 YNFKEQ.

This chain links TRBV7-2 with TRBJ2-7; TRBD1 matches 7 bases. The length of the CDR3 is 14 residues. Losses at the gene ends were 4 bases for V and 1 base for J; bases not matched to a gene: 4. Germline V gives CDR1 SGHTA, CDR2 FQGNSA. The CDR3 reads CASSYRQGSYEQYF. For the CDR3, the DNA is TGTGCCAGCAGCTACCGACAGGGTTCCTACGAGCAGTACTTC. Based on the CDR3 plus reference TRBV7-2 and TRBJ2-7, the full variable domain is GAGVSQSPSNKVTEKGKDVELRCDPISGHTALYWYRQSLGQGLEFLIYFQGNSAPDKSGLPSDRFSAERTGGSVSTLTIQRTQQEDSAVYLCASSYRQGSYEQYFGPGTRLTVT.

The rearrangement uses TRBV11-2 and TRBJ2-3; 11 positions match TRBD2. From germline, CDR1 is SGHAT and CDR2 FQNNGV. This CDR3 spans 17 amino acids. The V gene end was trimmed by 2 bases and the J gene end by 2 bases; junction bases not matched to a gene: 6. CDR3 amino acids: CASSLLASGGITDTQYF. CDR3 nucleotides: TGTGCCAGCAGCTTATTGGCTAGCGGGGGGATCACAGATACGCAGTATTTT.

This chain joins TRBV5-4 and TRBJ2-3, with TRBD2 identical over 9 bases. Germline lookup yields CDR1 SGHNT and CDR2 YYREEE (reference sequence). Unmatched junction bases numbered 8, after V lost 3 bases and J lost 0 bases. This CDR3 spans 17 amino acids. DNA of the CDR3: TGTGCCAGCAGCTCCCACCTAGCGGGACCGAGCACAGATACGCAGTATTTT. This encodes CASSSHLAGPSTDTQYF.